This T cell receptor (beta chain) was documented in a study of shared clonotypes between healthy human individuals. Study summary: Aged between 18 and 49, the donors were two women and a few men. Three plates each covered CD4 naive and memory; CD8 naive two, CD8 memory one. Study results and caveats: Generation probability values for non-shared clonotypes were lower than those for clonotypes shared by all four donors.

V shed 4 bases, J shed 3 bases, and the junction held 14 bases outside the gene matches. Per germline, CDR1 SGHAT and CDR2 FQNNGV. The CDR3 has 17 residues. Regarding this clone: The antigen remains unidentified.

The donors were adults (healthy and HIV-negative) with no recent acute infections or vaccinations. Using immunoSEQ multiplex PCR, the repertoire was profiled, and TCRdb retains in-frame clones only, with some absent. The repertoire includes about 600,000 clones, about 97% of them detected once, and about 0.06% sits in the top ten. The chain links TRBV11-2 to TRBJ2-7; TRBD2 matches 8 bases. The sequenced material came from naive CD4+ T cells sorted from blood. Documented subset: CD45RA+ positively selected. The clonotype comes from a woman aged 25 to 39 in good health. CDR3 coding DNA: TGTGCCAGCAGCTCGACTTTGGGGGGGCTAGCGGGCTACGAGCAGTACTTC. This encodes CASSSTLGGLAGYEQYF.